The rows below give T cell receptor beta chains drawn from one sample of a study of CD8+ T cells in alopecia areata. Generated by immunoSEQ multiplex PCR, the TCRdb table keeps only in-frame clones and is missing some. The sample has 75,000 to 85,000 clones, about 71% seen once. The source was CD8+ T cells sorted from blood, collected at week 24, from a patient treated with tofacitinib. The receptor source for this set is a human donor with alopecia areata. The CDR3 runs from the conserved cysteine through the conserved F or W. D genes are given only for firm matches. For some rows the clone size is stated as once, few or many, or as a class when expanded; others skip it.

J gene: TRBJ2-5
D gene: -
clone size: -
V gene: TRBV19
CDR3 DNA: TGTGCCAGTAGTGAGGGGGGCGCATATGAGACCCAGTACTTC
CDR3 protein: CASSEGGAYETQYF

J gene: TRBJ1-2
D gene: -
clone size: -
V gene: TRBV5-1
CDR3 DNA: TGCGCCAGCAGCTTGACTCCTTTCGGGGGATCTCATGGCTACACCTTC
CDR3 protein: CASSLTPFGGSHGYTF

J gene: TRBJ2-7
D gene: TRBD2
clone size: -
V gene: TRBV7-9
CDR3 DNA: TGTGCCAGCAGCTTAGTGGCGGGAGGTGCTAAGTCCTACGAGCAGTACTTC
CDR3 protein: CASSLVAGGAKSYEQYF

J gene: TRBJ2-5
D gene: -
clone size: -
V gene: TRBV6-5
CDR3 DNA: TGTGCCAGCAGTTCACTAACCGGGGAGACCCAGTACTTC
CDR3 protein: CASSSLTGETQYF

J gene: TRBJ2-3
D gene: -
clone size: -
V gene: TRBV15
CDR3 DNA: TGTGCCACCAGCCAAAGAGCAGATACGCAGTATTTT
CDR3 protein: CATSQRADTQYF

J gene: TRBJ1-2
D gene: -
clone size: -
V gene: TRBV7-9
CDR3 DNA: TGTGCCAGCAGCTTAGGGGGCGGCGGTGGCTACACCTTC
CDR3 protein: CASSLGGGGGYTF

J gene: TRBJ1-4
D gene: TRBD1
clone size: -
V gene: TRBV28
CDR3 DNA: TGTGCCAGCAGTTTAATCCGACAGGGCCTTCATGAAAAACTGTTTTTT
CDR3 protein: CASSLIRQGLHEKLFF

J gene: TRBJ2-2
D gene: -
clone size: few
V gene: TRBV11-1
CDR3 DNA: TGTGCCAGCAGCTTCTCCTCCGGGGAGCTGTTTTTT
CDR3 protein: CASSFSSGELFF

J gene: TRBJ1-5
D gene: -
clone size: few
V gene: TRBV14
CDR3 DNA: TGTGCCAGCAGCCAAGAGGGGGAGGACCAGCCCCAGCATTTT
CDR3 protein: CASSQEGEDQPQHF

J gene: TRBJ2-2
D gene: TRBD2
clone size: -
V gene: TRBV7-3
CDR3 DNA: TGTGCCAGCAGCTTAGGGACTAGCGGAGACACCGGGGAGCTGTTTTTT
CDR3 protein: CASSLGTSGDTGELFF

J gene: TRBJ2-2
D gene: TRBD1
clone size: -
V gene: TRBV23-1
CDR3 DNA: TGCGCCAGCGCCTCGGACAGGGGGACGGACACCGGGGAGCTGTTTTTT
CDR3 protein: CASASDRGTDTGELFF

J gene: TRBJ2-7
D gene: TRBD2
clone size: -
V gene: TRBV4-1
CDR3 DNA: TGCGCCAGCAGCCCGACCGGACTAGCGGGAGCCCACGAGCAGTACTTC
CDR3 protein: CASSPTGLAGAHEQYF